The 14 T cell receptor beta chains listed next were all sequenced from one sample in a study of beta chain features in type 1 diabetes. Investigators reverse transcribed all isolated RNA, so they sequenced expressed TCRB transcripts. Generated by immunoSEQ multiplex PCR, the TCRdb table keeps only in-frame clones and is missing some. This sample carries 400,000 to 450,000 clones, approximately 15% of them seen once, and the ten largest clones take 0.03% to 0.04%. Input material: naive CD4+ T cells from blood. Source of these receptors: a man under 40 in good health.

The rearrangement uses TRBV18 and TRBJ1-1, with unresolved D. Between the trimmed V and J ends, which lost 1 base and 4 bases, there was a span of 10 bases. CDR3 length equals 14 residues. Germline CDR1 and CDR2: KGHSH and LQKENI. CDR3: CASSPLSWGTEAFF. DNA of the CDR3: TGTGCCAGCTCACCACTCTCCTGGGGCACTGAAGCTTTCTTT.

This clone was detected only a few times. The chain employs TRBV18 and TRBJ2-3; D remains ambiguous. V lost 2 bases to trimming and J lost 2 bases, with 8 bases between them. The CDR3 spans 14 residues. Germline lookup yields CDR1 KGHSH and CDR2 LQKENI. CDR3 bases: TGTGCCAGCTCACCAGGCTCCTCCACAGATACGCAGTATTTT. It encodes CASSPGSSTDTQYF.

This chain uses TRBV5-1 with TRBJ2-3; 7 bases map to TRBD1. J was trimmed by 3 bases and V by 4 bases; bases with no gene match: 11. The CDR3 covers 16 residues. Germline V CDR1 and CDR2: SGHRS, YFSETQ. The CDR3 nucleotides read TGCGCCAGCAGCCCCCGGAGACAGGGTGGTACAGATACGCAGTATTTT. Its protein is CASSPRRQGGTDTQYF.

In its sample, this clone was seen a few times. Other nucleotide sequences from this sample produce the same CDR3. The chain is built from TRBV18 and TRBJ2-2; possibly TRBD1 for D (6 bases). This CDR3 comprises 14 residues. V was clipped by 3 bases and J by 1 base, with 6 bases between them. Per the germline V gene, CDR1 is KGHSH and CDR2 is LQKENI. The CDR3 here is CASSPGQNTGELFF. The CDR3 nucleotides are TGTGCCAGCTCACCGGGACAGAACACCGGGGAGCTGTTTTTT.

CDR3 sequence reads: CASSVLRGNYGYTF. In nucleotides, the CDR3 is TGTGCCAGCAGCGTCCTCCGGGGAAACTATGGCTACACCTTC. The rearrangement links TRBV5-4 to TRBJ1-2; D remains unclear. Germline V lookup: CDR1 SGHNT, CDR2 YYREEE (reference sequence). Trimming took 4 bases from V and 2 from J, leaving 12 bases between them. This CDR3 region has 14 residues.

The chain is built from TRBV29-1 and TRBJ2-4, with 9 bases fitting TRBD2. This CDR3 comprises 14 residues. Losses at the gene ends were 7 bases for V and 7 bases for J; bases not matched to a gene: 11. The V gene's germline CDR1 is SQVTM and CDR2 ANQGSEA. The chain's CDR3 is CSGISGRSPNIQYF. The CDR3 DNA follows: TGCAGCGGGATAAGCGGGAGGTCCCCTAACATTCAGTACTTC.

This chain joins TRBV27 and TRBJ2-7; TRBD1 matches at 7 bases. The CDR3 extends over 15 amino acids. The V gene's germline CDR1 is MNHEY and CDR2 SMNVEV (reference sequence). J was trimmed by 9 bases and V by 0 bases; bases with no gene match: 11. CDR3 loop: CASSLSETGSWGQYF. The CDR3, as DNA: TGTGCCAGCAGTTTATCTGAGACAGGGTCTTGGGGGCAGTACTTC.

The chain combines TRBV4-1 with TRBJ2-1, with D possibly being TRBD1 (6 bases). Germline-derived CDR1 and CDR2 are MGHRA and YSYEKL. V was shortened by 1 base and J by 2 bases, with 12 bases between the two germline ends. The CDR3 length is 16 residues. The CDR3 DNA follows: TGCGCCAGCAGCCAAGGGGGGCAGGCGACCTACAATGAGCAGTTCTTC. It yields the protein CASSQGGQATYNEQFF.

This clone was observed a few times. This chain uses TRBV7-9 with TRBJ2-5; 7 nucleotides align to TRBD2. This CDR3 contains 15 residues. Trimming took 3 bases from V and 5 from J; bases not matched to a gene: 9. The germline CDR1 and CDR2 sequences are SEHNR and FQNEAQ (reference sequence). The CDR3 sequence is CASSFGGSLTETQYF. In nucleotides, the CDR3 is TGTGCCAGCAGCTTTGGCGGGAGCCTTACGGAGACCCAGTACTTC. Drawing the rest from reference TRBV7-9 and TRBJ2-5, the complete variable domain is DTGVSQNPRHKITKRGQNVTFRCDPISEHNRLYWYRQTLGQGPEFLTYFQNEAQLEKSRLLSDRFSAERPKGSFSTLEIQRTEQGDSAMYLCASSFGGSLTETQYFGPGTRLLVL.

The chain carries TRBV7-2 and TRBJ2-2; TRBD1 agrees at 7 bases. The CDR3 has 15 amino acids. V was pared by 1 base and J by 6 bases, with 5 bases of the junction left unmatched. CDR1 is SGHTA, CDR2 FQGNSA, per germline. The CDR3 here is CASSLVAQGAGELFF. The CDR3 coding sequence is TGTGCCAGCAGCTTAGTAGCCCAGGGGGCCGGGGAGCTGTTTTTT.

This sequence joins TRBV6-5 and TRBJ2-1; D is perhaps TRBD1 (5 bases). The CDR3 is 16 amino acids. Trimming shortened V by 0 bases and J by 5 bases, and 14 bases separated the two germline ends. Looked up from germline, CDR1 is MNHEY and CDR2 is SVGAGI. CDR3 DNA: TGTGCCAGCAGTTACTCGGACATTACCACTCACAATGAGCAGTTCTTC. Translating it yields CASSYSDITTHNEQFF.

This chain connects TRBV2 to TRBJ2-7, with D perhaps assigned TRBD1 or TRBD2 (5 bases each). The CDR3 is made up of 12 amino acids. The V gene lost 1 base and the J gene lost 4 bases, with 5 bases spanning the gap. Per the germline V gene, CDR1 is SNHLY and CDR2 is FYNNEI. CDR3 residues: CASSEGGYEQYV. The CDR3 nucleotides are TGTGCCAGCAGTGAAGGGGGGTACGAGCAGTACGTC.

The chain carries TRBV4-2 and TRBJ2-1; TRBD1 is a possible D gene (5 bases). This CDR3 is 15 amino acids long. The germline gives CDR1 LGHNA, CDR2 YNFKEQ. V shed 0 bases and J shed 1 base, with 7 bases lying between them. The CDR3 loop is CASSQDGASYNEQFF. CDR3 DNA: TGTGCCAGCAGCCAAGATGGGGCGTCCTACAATGAGCAGTTCTTC.

The chain links TRBV4-1 to TRBJ2-7; the D call may be TRBD1 or TRBD2 (5 bases each). This CDR3 has 15 residues. V was pared by 0 bases and J by 6 bases, with 15 bases between. CDR1 and CDR2 from the germline V gene are MGHRA and YSYEKL. The CDR3 DNA sequence: TGCGCCAGCAGCCAAGATCATGGCAGGGAGCGCGAGCAGTACTTC. This encodes CASSQDHGREREQYF.